This is a list of T cell receptor beta chains from one sample in a study of blood T cell repertoires in COVID-19. Libraries were prepared by immunoSEQ multiplex PCR; TCRdb keeps only in-frame clonotypes and omits some of them. The data contain tens of thousands of clones, roughly 76% of them singletons. Specimen: peripheral blood. Receptors were obtained from an elderly woman with active or convalescent COVID-19. The conserved cysteine and the conserved F or W are not part of the CDR3 here. For some rows the clone size is stated as once, few or many, or as a class when expanded; others skip it.

few | TRBV28 | ASSYQVQPQH
. | TRBV5-4 | ASSLDRAGELF
. | TRBV7-9 | ASSPTGPEAF
. | TRBV19 | ASSKGQGTYEQY
once | TRBV6-5 | ASRPQVSGANVLT
. | TRBV5-8 | ASSLEAGGYNEQF
few | TRBV5-1 | ASSLVGLAGVETQY
few | TRBV9 | ASSVAGNSPLH
few | TRBV18 | ASSVESETNTEAF
. | TRBV7-9 | ASSRSGNTDTQY
. | TRBV6-1 | ASSEADTNEAF
. | TRBV29-1 | SVAEGSSYNSPLH
. | TRBV5-1 | ASSLAQGIYEQY
. | TRBV28 | ASSSGTGDFNYGYT
few | TRBV5-1 | ASSLGPGTGAGELF
. | TRBV5-1 | ASSLESSYNSPLH
few | TRBV30 | AWSLDRGHSPLH
few | TRBV5-4 | ASSSTSGGTYEQY
few | TRBV7-9 | ASSLVPTGRNTEAF
. | TRBV5-1 | ASRGTGNNEQF
. | TRBV6-5 | ASSLEGGEVNYGYT
few | TRBV5-6 | ASTLGGGNTGELF
. | TRBV5-1 | ASSLSTGHTDTQY
many | TRBV7-2 | ASSSIPGTGVEQY